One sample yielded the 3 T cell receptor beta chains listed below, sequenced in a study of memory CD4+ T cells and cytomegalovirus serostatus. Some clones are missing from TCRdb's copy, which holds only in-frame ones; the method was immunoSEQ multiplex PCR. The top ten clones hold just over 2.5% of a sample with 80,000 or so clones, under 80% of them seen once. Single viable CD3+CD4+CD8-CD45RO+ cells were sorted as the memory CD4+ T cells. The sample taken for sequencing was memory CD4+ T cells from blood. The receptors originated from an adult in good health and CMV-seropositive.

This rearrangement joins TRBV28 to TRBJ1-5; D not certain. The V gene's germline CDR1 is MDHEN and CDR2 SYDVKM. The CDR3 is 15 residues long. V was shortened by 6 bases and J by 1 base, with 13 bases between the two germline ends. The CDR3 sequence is CASSIFRTSNQPQHF. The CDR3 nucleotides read TGTGCCAGCAGCATCTTCAGAACCAGCAATCAGCCCCAGCATTTT.

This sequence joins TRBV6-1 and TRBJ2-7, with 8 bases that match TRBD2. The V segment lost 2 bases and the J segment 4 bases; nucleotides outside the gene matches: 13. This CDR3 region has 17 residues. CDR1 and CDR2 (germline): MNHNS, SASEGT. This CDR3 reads CASSEKGPGGLVYEQYF. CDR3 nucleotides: TGTGCCAGCAGTGAAAAGGGCCCGGGGGGGCTAGTATACGAGCAGTACTTC.

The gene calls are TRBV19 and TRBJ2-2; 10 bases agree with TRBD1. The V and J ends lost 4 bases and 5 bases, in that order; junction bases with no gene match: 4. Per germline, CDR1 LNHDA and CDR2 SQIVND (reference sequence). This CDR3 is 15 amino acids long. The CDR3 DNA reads TGTGCCAGTAGTAAGGGACAGGGGATTACCGGGGAGCTGTTTTTT. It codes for CASSKGQGITGELFF.